The 30 T cell receptor beta chains below were found in one sample sequenced in a study of blood T cell repertoires in COVID-19. Clones were sequenced by immunoSEQ multiplex PCR, and TCRdb holds only the in-frame ones, with some missing. The data show over 150,000 clones, 70% to 90% seen once. The sequencing sample was made of peripheral blood. These TCRs come from a man aged 40-50 years with acute or convalescent COVID-19.

The chain has TRBV6-5 and TRBJ2-3, with TRBD2 matching over 8 bases. Germline V gene sequence: CDR1 MNHEY, CDR2 SVGAGI. J gave up 1 base and V 0 bases, and 3 bases lay outside the gene matches. The CDR3 runs 16 residues. The CDR3 region is CASSYSGGGRTDTQYF. The CDR3 DNA reads TGTGCCAGCAGTTACTCCGGCGGGGGGCGCACAGATACGCAGTATTTT.

The V and J genes are TRBV5-4 and TRBJ2-3; D is ambiguous. The germline V gene has CDR1 SGHNT and CDR2 YYREEE (reference sequence). CDR3 size: 11 residues. V lost 5 bases and J lost 8, with 9 bases in between. CDR3 bases: TGTGCCAGCAGAGCGTCGGGTACGCAGTATTTT. Translated: CASRASGTQYF.

The rearrangement links TRBV19 to TRBJ1-5; 7 bases align to TRBD1. This CDR3 is 14 amino acids long. The germline V gene encodes CDR1 LNHDA and CDR2 SQIVND (reference sequence). V dropped 6 bases and J dropped 7; count of bases not matched to a gene: 9. CDR3 amino acids: CASSEQGPRQPQHF. In DNA form, the CDR3 reads TGTGCCAGTAGCGAACAGGGGCCGCGGCAGCCCCAGCATTTT.

The chain has TRBV28 and TRBJ2-3, with a tentative D call TRBD2 (7 bases). Deletions cut 8 bases from V and 2 bases from J, with 14 bases between. CDR3 size: 14 residues. The germline CDR1 and CDR2 sequences are MDHEN and SYDVKM. The CDR3 region is CASETGGHTDTQYF. CDR3 in DNA: TGTGCCAGCGAAACGGGGGGCCACACAGATACGCAGTATTTT.

For the CDR3, the DNA is TGTGCCAGCAGTCGCGGGACAGGGGTGGGCTACACCTTC. Translating it yields CASSRGTGVGYTF. The chain couples TRBV6-1 to TRBJ1-2, with 10 bases aligning to TRBD1. From germline, CDR1 is MNHNS and CDR2 SASEGT. The trim removed 5 bases at V and 8 bases at J, leaving 5 bases unmatched. The CDR3 consists of 13 residues.

The chain links TRBV5-5 to TRBJ2-3, with no clear D. This CDR3 has 16 amino acids. CDR1 is SGHKS, CDR2 YYEKEE, per germline (reference sequence). V gave up 0 bases and J gave up 0 bases, with 11 bases separating them. CDR3 sequence reads: CASSLGALASTDTQYF. The CDR3 coding sequence is TGTGCCAGCAGCTTGGGGGCGCTCGCTAGCACAGATACGCAGTATTTT.

This clone was counted between two and nine times. V gene TRBV9 combines with J gene TRBJ2-7; unclear D gene. CDR3 length: 12 amino acids. The germline V and J ends were trimmed by 4 bases and 3 bases, with 8 bases remaining between them. Germline lookup yields CDR1 SGDLS and CDR2 YYNGEE. CDR3 sequence: CASSPDFYEQYF. The DNA for the CDR3 is TGTGCCAGCAGCCCCGACTTCTACGAGCAGTACTTC.

This sequence joins TRBV4-1 and TRBJ2-6; unclear D gene. Germline V gene sequence: CDR1 MGHRA, CDR2 YSYEKL. The germline V and J ends were trimmed by 0 bases and 0 bases, with 12 bases remaining between them. This CDR3 is 18 amino acids long. CDR3 protein: CASSQDSQTGSGANVLTF. In DNA form, the CDR3 reads TGCGCCAGCAGCCAAGATAGCCAGACGGGCTCTGGGGCCAACGTCCTGACTTTC.

This clone was found once. The V gene is TRBV18, the J gene TRBJ1-5; tentatively, D is TRBD1 (5 bases). The CDR3 has 16 amino acids. V was trimmed by 1 base and J by 2 bases, leaving 12 bases between them. Looked up from germline, CDR1 is KGHSH and CDR2 is LQKENI. In DNA, the CDR3 is TGTGCCAGCTCACCACAAGGGGCTGGGGGCAATCAGCCCCAGCATTTT. It codes for CASSPQGAGGNQPQHF.

V gene TRBV5-1 combines with J gene TRBJ1-2; D is unclear. Germline lookup yields CDR1 SGHRS and CDR2 YFSETQ. V was pared by 0 bases and J by 2 bases, with 11 bases between. This CDR3 has 15 residues. The CDR3 here is CASSLDPGSNYGYTF. The CDR3 coding sequence is TGCGCCAGCAGCTTGGATCCGGGGTCCAACTATGGCTACACCTTC.

This chain connects TRBV14 to TRBJ1-4; 9 positions agree with TRBD1. The V segment lost 1 base and the J segment 8 bases; nucleotides outside the gene matches: 5. CDR3 length equals 15 residues. Germline V gene data show CDR1 as SGHDN and CDR2 as FVKESK. The CDR3 DNA is TGTGCCAGCAGCCAAGCTGGGACAGGGATCGAAAAACTGTTTTTT. The encoded protein is CASSQAGTGIEKLFF.

V usage is TRBV12-3 or TRBV12-4 and J usage is TRBJ2-2; D possibly corresponds to TRBD2 (5 bases). The CDR3 is 12 amino acids. V was pared by 7 bases and J by 7 bases, with 10 bases between. The CDR3 is CASKADYGELFF. The CDR3 DNA sequence: TGTGCCAGCAAGGCAGACTACGGGGAGCTGTTTTTT.

The chain recombines TRBV6-5 with TRBJ1-6; D is uncertain. Germline lookup yields CDR1 MNHEY and CDR2 SVGAGI. Trimming pared 0 bases from V and 10 bases from J, leaving 10 bases between. There are 14 residues in the CDR3. CDR3 bases: TGTGCCAGCAGTTACTCGGGCACCAGGTCACCCCTCCACTTT. Translation gives CASSYSGTRSPLHF.

The V call is TRBV9, the J call TRBJ1-1; 7 bases map to TRBD1. The CDR3 is made up of 14 amino acids. The V gene's germline CDR1 is SGDLS and CDR2 YYNGEE. V lost 4 bases to trimming and J lost 1 base; unmatched junction nucleotides: 4. CDR3 in DNA: TGTGCCAGCAGCCCCCAGGGGGGGAACACTGAAGCTTTCTTT. It encodes CASSPQGGNTEAFF.

V usage is TRBV5-1 and J usage is TRBJ2-1, with a possible D match to TRBD2 (5 bases). Trimming took 0 bases from V and 0 from J, leaving 10 bases between them. The CDR3 has 16 amino acids. The germline CDR1 and CDR2 sequences are SGHRS and YFSETQ. CDR3 nucleotide sequence: TGCGCCAGCAGCTTGGCCGGGGAGAGCTCCTACAATGAGCAGTTCTTC. This encodes CASSLAGESSYNEQFF.

This clone has more than one count but fewer than ten. The rearrangement uses TRBV5-4 and TRBJ2-2; the match to TRBD2 covers 11 bases. The CDR3 sequence is 16 residues long. In germline, CDR1 is SGHNT, CDR2 YYREEE (reference sequence). The J segment lost 0 bases and the V segment lost 4 bases, leaving 2 bases of the junction unmatched. The DNA for the CDR3 is TGTGCCAGCAGCGTACTAGCGGGGGCGAACACCGGGGAGCTGTTTTTT. Translated, it gives CASSVLAGANTGELFF.

The chain has TRBV5-5 and TRBJ1-2, with 12 bases aligning to TRBD1. Trimming removed 4 bases from V and 6 bases from J; junction bases left unmatched: 4. The germline CDR1 and CDR2 sequences are SGHKS and YYEKEE (reference sequence). The CDR3 is 14 residues long. CDR3 bases: TGTGCCAGCAGCCCAGGGACAGGGGGCAATGGCTACACCTTC. Its translation: CASSPGTGGNGYTF. The entire variable domain, with the rest obtained from reference TRBV5-5 and TRBJ1-2, is as follows: DAGVTQSPTHLIKTRGQQVTLRCSPISGHKSVSWYQQVLGQGPQFIFQYYEKEERGRGNFPDRFSARQFPNYSSELNVNALLLGDSALYLCASSPGTGGNGYTFGSGTRLTVV.

This clone was counted a few times. This chain connects TRBV7-6 to TRBJ1-4; 8 nucleotides agree with TRBD1. V dropped 5 bases and J dropped 0; count of bases not matched to a gene: 14. This CDR3 contains 19 residues. Germline assignment: CDR1 SGHVS and CDR2 FNYEAQ. CDR3 in amino acids: CASSTTAQGALATNEKLFF. In DNA form, the CDR3 reads TGTGCCAGCAGCACCACGGCCCAGGGGGCTCTTGCAACTAATGAAAAACTGTTTTTT.

The chain links TRBV30 to TRBJ1-3; D gene uncertain. The germline V gene has CDR1 GTSNPN and CDR2 SVGIG (reference sequence). The CDR3 sequence is 13 residues long. The V and J ends lost 0 bases and 7 bases respectively, with 10 bases between them. This CDR3 is CAWSVERRNTIYF. The DNA for the CDR3 is TGTGCCTGGAGTGTCGAGAGGAGGAACACCATATATTTT.

The chain is built from TRBV5-1 and TRBJ1-2; D is ambiguous. This CDR3 is built from 14 residues. The V and J ends lost 0 bases and 7 bases respectively, with 13 bases between them. Germline V gene sequence: CDR1 SGHRS, CDR2 YFSETQ. CDR3 in DNA: TGCGCCAGCAGCTTGGATGGAAACGGGTTTGGCTACACCTTC. Encoded protein: CASSLDGNGFGYTF.

The rearrangement links TRBV7-2 to TRBJ1-2; 10 nucleotides align to TRBD1. The CDR3 is 18 residues long. Germline CDR1 reads SGHTA; CDR2 reads FQGNSA. V lost 5 bases to trimming and J lost 0 bases; unmatched junction nucleotides: 12. In DNA form, the CDR3 reads TGTGCCAGCAGCCCTTTAGGGGCCGGGACAGGGGCTAACTATGGCTACACCTTC. This encodes CASSPLGAGTGANYGYTF.

This clone was recorded once. The genes are TRBV27 and TRBJ1-2; 7 bases match TRBD1. The V gene end was trimmed by 8 bases and the J gene end by 6 bases; junction bases not matched to a gene: 12. The CDR3 extends over 14 amino acids. CDR1 is MNHEY, CDR2 SMNVEV, per germline (reference sequence). CDR3 DNA sequence: TGTGCCAGCCGACGAGGGACAGCGTTCGATGGCTACACCTTC. This codes for CASRRGTAFDGYTF.

The chain carries TRBV7-9 and TRBJ1-1; tentative D call: TRBD1 (6 bases). The CDR3 sequence is 14 residues long. CDR1 is SEHNR and CDR2 is FQNEAQ in the germline V gene (reference sequence). V was pared by 7 bases and J by 4 bases, with 16 bases between. The CDR3 region has the DNA TGTGCCAGCACTCAACAGGGTGCGGTCACTGAAGCTTTCTTT. It encodes CASTQQGAVTEAFF.

This clone has just one count. The chain joins TRBV7-9 to TRBJ1-2; TRBD1 matches at 9 bases. CDR3 length equals 15 residues. V shed 10 bases and J 4 bases; nucleotides not matched to a gene: 13. The V gene's germline CDR1 is SEHNR and CDR2 FQNEAQ (reference sequence). The CDR3 bases are TGTGCCACCCAAACTGGACAGGGGCTTTCCTATGGCTACACCTTC. Translating gives CATQTGQGLSYGYTF.

V gene TRBV12-3 or TRBV12-4 combines with J gene TRBJ2-7, with 7 nucleotides matching TRBD1. This CDR3 comprises 12 residues. Trimming removed 7 bases from V and 4 bases from J; junction bases left unmatched: 4. The CDR3 nucleotides read TGTGCCAGCATGACAGGGTTGTACGAGCAGTACTTC. As protein: CASMTGLYEQYF.

This rearrangement joins TRBV3-1 (or the pseudogene TRBV3-2) to TRBJ2-5, with D possibly matching TRBD2 (5 bases). Germline V gene data show CDR1 as LGHDT and CDR2 as YNNKEL (reference sequence). The V end was cut by 10 bases, the J end by 5 bases, with 23 bases between. CDR3 length: 15 residues. CDR3 sequence: CATNADSSPLETQYF. As DNA, the CDR3 is TGTGCCACCAACGCGGACTCAAGTCCTCTGGAGACCCAGTACTTC.

The chain links TRBV19 to TRBJ2-5, with 7 bases that match TRBD1. J was trimmed by 2 bases and V by 6 bases; bases with no gene match: 12. Germline values: CDR1 LNHDA, CDR2 SQIVND (reference sequence). The CDR3 is 16 amino acids. Written as DNA, the CDR3 is TGTGCCAGTAGGGATCTAAGACAGGGTGGTCAAGAGACCCAGTACTTC. It yields the protein CASRDLRQGGQETQYF.

This clone was counted once. This chain connects TRBV10-2 to TRBJ1-1, with D uncertain. The length of the CDR3 is 13 residues. From germline, CDR1 is WSHSY and CDR2 SAAADI. V dropped 3 bases and J dropped 2 bases, with 7 bases sitting between them. CDR3: CASSEQRNTEAFF. The DNA of the CDR3 is TGCGCCAGCAGTGAACAGAGAAACACTGAAGCTTTCTTT.

CDR3 in amino acids: CASSEEGLRPQHF. CDR3 bases: TGTGCCAGCAGTGAGGAAGGACTTAGGCCCCAGCATTTT. The chain links TRBV6-1 to TRBJ1-5, with D uncertain. The CDR3 length is 13 residues. Germline V lookup: CDR1 MNHNS, CDR2 SASEGT. Trimming left V 3 bases short and J 9 bases short, with 12 bases between.

This rearrangement joins TRBV3-1 (or the pseudogene TRBV3-2) to TRBJ1-2; 8 nucleotides match TRBD1. The trim removed 1 base at V and 8 bases at J, leaving 6 bases unmatched. There are 14 residues in the CDR3. The V gene's germline CDR1 is LGHDT and CDR2 YNNKEL (reference sequence). Here the CDR3 DNA reads TGTGCCAGCAGCCAAGGGGACAGGCGTGGGGGCTACACCTTC. This encodes CASSQGDRRGGYTF.